Presented here are 11 T cell receptor beta chains from one specimen sequenced in a study of blood T cell repertoires in COVID-19. The assay was immunoSEQ multiplex PCR, and TCRdb's table has in-frame clones only and misses some. The sample includes around 140,000 clones, around 81% of them seen just once. The sample consisted of peripheral blood. The receptors derive from a human donor in a cohort sampled during active COVID-19.

This clone was counted only a few times. The V and J genes are TRBV10-3 and TRBJ2-1; maybe TRBD2 (5 bases). Germline V gene lookup returns CDR1 ENHRY and CDR2 SYGVKD. The V end was cut by 10 bases, the J end by 8 bases, with 15 bases between. This CDR3 spans 12 amino acids. DNA for the CDR3: TGTGCCACCGGGGATCTAGCCGATGAGCAGTTCTTC. The encoded protein is CATGDLADEQFF.

The genes are TRBV12-2 and TRBJ2-3; the table calls TRBD2, which could not be checked here. TRBV12-2 is classified as a pseudogene. The CDR3 is made up of 19 amino acids. The CDR3 reads CASRFVAGGGRFSTDTQYF. For the CDR3, the DNA is TGTGCAAGTCGCTTTGTAGCGGGAGGGGGGAGGTTTAGCACAGATACGCAGTATTTT.

This rearrangement joins TRBV9 to TRBJ2-7; D is perhaps TRBD2 (6 bases). Germline assignment: CDR1 SGDLS and CDR2 YYNGEE. V shed 0 bases and J shed 3 bases, with 19 bases lying between them. The CDR3 loop spans 17 amino acids. The CDR3 region has the DNA TGTGCCAGCAGCGTAGGGGACTTCCGGGACGGATACTACGAGCAGTACTTC. Protein sequence: CASSVGDFRDGYYEQYF.

The CDR3 nucleotides are TGTGCCAGCAGCTTTTCAGGGGCTTTACAAGAGACCCAGTACTTC. It encodes CASSFSGALQETQYF. The chain combines TRBV5-5 with TRBJ2-5; D perhaps matches TRBD1 (6 bases). The CDR3 contains 15 residues. V was clipped by 2 bases and J by 2 bases, with 13 bases between them. Per germline, CDR1 SGHKS and CDR2 YYEKEE (reference sequence).

V and J are TRBV11-2 and TRBJ2-7; D gene uncertain. In germline, CDR1 is SGHAT, CDR2 FQNNGV. This CDR3 contains 14 residues. Trimming shortened V by 0 bases and J by 0 bases, and 6 bases separated the two germline ends. The CDR3 nucleotides read TGTGCCAGCAGCTTAGATGTGAGCTCCTACGAGCAGTACTTC. Protein sequence: CASSLDVSSYEQYF.

There are a few counts of this clone. The gene calls are TRBV25-1 and TRBJ1-2, with TRBD1 matching 11 bases. There are 16 residues in the CDR3. Trimming at V came to 2 bases and at J to 8 bases, leaving 10 bases not matched to a gene. Germline-derived CDR1 and CDR2 are MGHDK and SYGVNS. The CDR3 spells CASSESAGTGGFGYTF. The DNA for the CDR3 is TGTGCCAGCAGTGAAAGCGCCGGGACAGGGGGTTTCGGCTACACCTTC.

The gene calls are TRBV5-5 and TRBJ2-3; 7 bases match TRBD2. Germline assignment: CDR1 SGHKS and CDR2 YYEKEE (reference sequence). The CDR3 is made up of 17 amino acids. The V segment lost 0 bases and the J segment 4 bases; nucleotides outside the gene matches: 11. The CDR3 sequence is CASSLETSRLAADTQYF. The CDR3 DNA reads as TGTGCCAGCAGCTTGGAGACTAGCCGTCTCGCCGCAGATACGCAGTATTTT.

V gene TRBV7-8 combines with J gene TRBJ1-1; D gene ambiguous. CDR3 size: 14 residues. Trimming left V 3 bases short and J 3 bases short, with 11 bases between. Per germline, CDR1 SGHVS and CDR2 FQNEAQ. The CDR3, as DNA: TGTGCCAGCAGCTTCCAGGTCCTGTACACTGAAGCTTTCTTT. Its protein product is CASSFQVLYTEAFF.

V is TRBV6-2 or TRBV6-3 and J is TRBJ2-1; the match to TRBD2 covers 11 bases. This CDR3 is built from 18 residues. V lost 5 bases, J lost 7 bases, and 16 bases stayed unmatched. Germline lookup yields CDR1 MNHEY and CDR2 SVGEGT. The CDR3 coding sequence is TGTGCCAGCAGTGACCCAACACCTAGCGGGAGGACCGGGAATGAGCAGTTCTTC. Its protein product is CASSDPTPSGRTGNEQFF.

The chain is built from TRBV5-1 and TRBJ2-1; 8 positions match TRBD1. J gave up 6 bases and V 4 bases, and 15 bases lay outside the gene matches. This CDR3 has 17 amino acids. Per the germline V gene, CDR1 is SGHRS and CDR2 is YFSETQ. CDR3 DNA: TGCGCCAGCAGCCCGCAGGTCGGGCAGGGGGCGCGCAATGAGCAGTTCTTC. It encodes CASSPQVGQGARNEQFF.

The gene calls are TRBV4-3 and TRBJ2-1, with 8 bases fitting TRBD2. Trimming at V came to 4 bases and at J to 0 bases, leaving 2 bases not matched to a gene. This CDR3 spans 15 amino acids. Germline V gene sequence: CDR1 LGHNA, CDR2 YSLEER. The CDR3 sequence is CASSRGTSSYNEQFF. The CDR3 region has the DNA TGCGCCAGCAGCCGAGGGACTAGCTCCTACAATGAGCAGTTCTTC.